This T cell receptor beta chain appears in the sequencing data of a study of control samples from healthy donors and cancer patients. The repertoire was sequenced with immunoSEQ multiplex PCR; TCRdb's copy has only in-frame clones and lacks some. The sample includes around 160,000 clones, roughly 93% of them seen just once. The CDR3 contains 15 residues. In germline, CDR1 is SGHKS, CDR2 YYEKEE (reference sequence). The J segment lost 4 bases and the V segment lost 0 bases, leaving 4 bases of the junction unmatched. The sequenced sample consisted of blood. The sequence came from a man aged 18 to 30 in good health. The chain recombines TRBV5-5 with TRBJ1-1; 9 bases align to TRBD1. The CDR3 reads CASSLVDRGGTEAFF. The CDR3 DNA reads TGTGCCAGCAGCTTGGTAGACAGGGGGGGCACTGAAGCTTTCTTT.